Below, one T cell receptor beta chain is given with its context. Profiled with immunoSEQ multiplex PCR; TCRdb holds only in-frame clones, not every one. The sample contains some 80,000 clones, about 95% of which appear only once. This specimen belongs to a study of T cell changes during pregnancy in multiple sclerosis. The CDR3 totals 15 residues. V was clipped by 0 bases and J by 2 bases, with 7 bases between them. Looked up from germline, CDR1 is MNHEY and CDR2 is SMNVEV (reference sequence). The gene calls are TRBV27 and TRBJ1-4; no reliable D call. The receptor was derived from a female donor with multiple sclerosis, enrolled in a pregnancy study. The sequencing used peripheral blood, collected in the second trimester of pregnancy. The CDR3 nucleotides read TGTGCCAGCAGTTTATCGAGGGTTACTAATGAAAAACTGTTTTTT. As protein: CASSLSRVTNEKLFF.